One and the same sample provided the 25 T cell receptor beta chains below, sequenced in a study of T cells in Graves' hyperthyroidism and ophthalmopathy. Amplification of TCR beta CDR3 regions was performed using RNA transcripts as template. HTBI primers were used for first-round RT-PCR of the TCR CDR3. TCRdb reprocessed the multiplex PCR reads via MiXCR and lists one record per CDR3 protein. This sample has about 590,000 distinct CDR3 sequences, with 12% to 15% found just once. Sequenced sample: blood. Receptors were obtained from a woman aged 18-29 years with Graves' ophthalmopathy.

This clonotype has ten or more counts. The chain is built from TRBV7-9 and TRBJ2-1; D possibly corresponds to TRBD1 (7 bases). This CDR3 region has 18 residues. Germline CDR1 reads SEHNR; CDR2 reads FQNEAQ (reference sequence). V dropped 3 bases and J dropped 8 bases, with 26 bases sitting between them. CDR3 region: CASSFPADRQGGQYEQFF. As DNA, the CDR3 is TGTGCCAGCAGCTTCCCAGCAGACCGACAGGGAGGTCAATATGAGCAGTTCTTC.

The CDR3 loop is CASSRGGRGQQETQYF. CDR3 nucleotides: TGTGCCAGCAGCCGCGGGGGGAGGGGTCAACAAGAGACCCAGTACTTC. The chain has TRBV3-1 and TRBJ2-5; 8 nucleotides align to TRBD2. With 4 bases clipped from V and 2 bases from J, the junction kept 9 bases outside the gene matches. The CDR3 sequence is 16 residues long. The germline V gene encodes CDR1 LGHDT and CDR2 YNNKEL (reference sequence).

This clonotype was counted at least ten times. The chain carries TRBV28 and TRBJ1-5; 7 bases match TRBD1. This CDR3 has 15 residues. The V segment lost 6 bases and the J segment 5 bases; nucleotides outside the gene matches: 10. Germline V lookup: CDR1 MDHEN, CDR2 SYDVKM. The DNA for the CDR3 is TGTGCCAGCAGCCTGACAGGGATATTCGATCAGCCCCAGCATTTT. Encoded protein: CASSLTGIFDQPQHF.

At least ten counts were recorded for this clonotype. CDR3 DNA sequence: TGCAGCGTTGTACAGGCAGGGGAAAAACTGTTTTTT. Translation gives CSVVQAGEKLFF. The chain uses TRBV29-1 and TRBJ1-4, with D possibly TRBD1 on 5 matching bases. Germline CDR1 and CDR2: SQVTM and ANQGSEA. The CDR3 covers 12 residues. The V end was cut by 4 bases, the J end by 8 bases, with 11 bases between. Based on the CDR3 plus reference TRBV29-1 and TRBJ1-4, the full variable domain is SAVISQKPSRDICQRGTSLTIQCQVDSQVTMMFWYRQQPGQSLTLIATANQGSEATYESGFVIDKFPISRPNLTFSTLTVSNMSPEDSSIYLCSVVQAGEKLFFGSGTQLSVL.

In its sample, this clonotype was seen many times. This chain uses TRBV30 with TRBJ2-5; 7 nucleotides agree with TRBD2. Trimming cost V 0 bases and J 3 bases; bases outside gene matches: 1. CDR1 and CDR2 from the germline V gene are GTSNPN and SVGIG (reference sequence). This CDR3 has 13 amino acids. The CDR3 sequence: CAWSVGGEETQYF. The CDR3, as DNA: TGTGCCTGGAGTGTGGGAGGGGAAGAGACCCAGTACTTC.

This clonotype showed up many times. The chain joins TRBV2 to TRBJ1-1; TRBD1 agrees at 9 bases. CDR1 is SNHLY, CDR2 FYNNEI, per germline. Trimming took 7 bases from V and 7 from J; bases not matched to a gene: 16. The CDR3 runs to 16 residues. The DNA of the CDR3 is TGTGCCAGCACCTTCACTCCCGGGACAGGGTTCGATGAAGCTTTCTTT. Its translation: CASTFTPGTGFDEAFF.

This clonotype showed up many times. The CDR3 coding sequence is TGCAGTGCTAGAGAACAGGGGACCTATAATTCACCCCTCCACTTT. Translated: CSAREQGTYNSPLHF. This chain links TRBV20-1 with TRBJ1-6, with 7 bases identical to TRBD1. V shed 0 bases and J 2 bases; nucleotides not matched to a gene: 1. CDR3 length: 15 amino acids. Germline V CDR1 and CDR2: DFQATT, SNEGSKA (reference sequence).

This clonotype was counted ten times or more. CDR3 protein: CAIQAVRGPETDTQYF. The CDR3 DNA reads as TGTGCCATTCAAGCGGTTCGGGGCCCAGAAACAGATACGCAGTATTTT. The V call is TRBV11-2, the J call TRBJ2-3; either TRBD1 or TRBD2 may supply D (5 bases each). This CDR3 has 16 amino acids. The V and J ends lost 10 bases and 3 bases respectively, with 23 bases between them. Germline V gene sequence: CDR1 SGHAT, CDR2 FQNNGV.

This clonotype was counted many times. The chain links TRBV11-1 to TRBJ2-1, with D uncertain. Trimming stripped 5 bases from V and 5 bases from J, with 7 bases between. Germline assignment: CDR1 SGHAT and CDR2 FQDESV (reference sequence). This CDR3 spans 12 amino acids. As DNA, the CDR3 is TGTGCCAGCAGCGTCCAGCACAATGAGCAGTTCTTC. Translation: CASSVQHNEQFF.

This clonotype appeared many times. The chain combines TRBV2 with TRBJ1-1; D is undetermined. The CDR3 runs 12 residues. The germline V and J ends were trimmed by 8 bases and 9 bases, with 16 bases remaining between them. Germline V lookup: CDR1 SNHLY, CDR2 FYNNEI. The CDR3 region is CASEAAYLQAFF. In DNA, the CDR3 is TGTGCCAGCGAGGCGGCCTACCTGCAAGCTTTCTTT. Together with reference TRBV2 and TRBJ1-1, the CDR3 gives the full variable domain: EPEVTQTPSHQVTQMGQEVILRCVPISNHLYFYWYRQILGQKVEFLVSFYNNEISEKSEIFDDQFSVERPDGSNFTLKIRSTKLEDSAMYFCASEAAYLQAFFGQGTRLTVV.

The sample holds many counts of this clonotype. The gene calls are TRBV7-2 and TRBJ2-1; D tentatively fits TRBD1 or TRBD2 (5 bases each). The CDR3 loop spans 14 amino acids. CDR1 is SGHTA and CDR2 is FQGNSA in the germline V gene. With 2 bases removed from V and 8 bases from J, the gap between germline ends came to 13 bases. This chain's CDR3 is CASSLKRGGDEQFF. As DNA, the CDR3 is TGTGCCAGCAGCTTAAAGAGGGGTGGGGATGAGCAGTTCTTC.

The table lists this clonotype with many counts. This rearrangement joins TRBV12-3 or TRBV12-4 to TRBJ1-6; 7 nucleotides match TRBD1. V lost 6 bases to trimming and J lost 14 bases; unmatched junction nucleotides: 13. This CDR3 is built from 14 residues. CDR3 sequence: CASSSAGRGGTLHF. In DNA form, the CDR3 reads TGTGCCAGCAGCTCCGCGGGACGAGGGGGCACCCTCCACTTT.

This chain joins TRBV30 and TRBJ2-7; D gene uncertain. V was cut by 3 bases and J by 5 bases, with 14 bases left in between. The CDR3 is made up of 13 amino acids. Germline values: CDR1 GTSNPN, CDR2 SVGIG (reference sequence). CDR3 residues: CAWRGWGSDEQYF. The CDR3 nucleotides read TGTGCCTGGAGGGGCTGGGGATCGGACGAGCAGTACTTC.

Here the CDR3 DNA reads TGCAGTGCTAGGAGGACAGGGGGTCTACGAAATAGCAATCAGCCCCAGCATTTT. This translates into CSARRTGGLRNSNQPQHF. The chain combines TRBV20-1 with TRBJ1-5, with 10 bases aligning to TRBD1. Germline V gives CDR1 DFQATT, CDR2 SNEGSKA (reference sequence). V shed 3 bases, J shed 0 bases, and the junction held 11 bases outside the gene matches. The CDR3 consists of 18 residues.

This clonotype was seen many times. The chain is built from TRBV27 and TRBJ2-7, with 16 bases that match TRBD2. Germline V gene lookup returns CDR1 MNHEY and CDR2 SMNVEV (reference sequence). This CDR3 is 17 amino acids long. J gave up 1 base and V 4 bases, and 4 bases lay outside the gene matches. The CDR3 nucleotides are TGTGCCAGCAGTTCGGGACTAGCGGGAGGGTATTCCTACGAGCAGTACTTC. Its translation is CASSSGLAGGYSYEQYF.

This clonotype was observed at least ten times. The V and J genes are TRBV28 and TRBJ2-3; D is ambiguous. This CDR3 contains 13 residues. Between the trimmed V and J ends, which lost 7 bases and 0 bases, there was a span of 8 bases. Per the germline V gene, CDR1 is MDHEN and CDR2 is SYDVKM. The CDR3 spells CASTDTSTDTQYF. For the CDR3, the DNA is TGTGCCAGCACTGATACTAGCACAGATACGCAGTATTTT.

This clonotype was detected many times. The chain couples TRBV24-1 to TRBJ2-5, with D maybe TRBD1 (5 bases). Trimming shortened V by 5 bases and J by 0 bases, and 15 bases separated the two germline ends. The CDR3 is 16 amino acids. The germline gives CDR1 KGHDR, CDR2 SFDVKD. The CDR3 nucleotides read TGTGCCACCAGTGTGTGGGCTCAAGGGGACCAAGAGACCCAGTACTTC. Translating gives CATSVWAQGDQETQYF.

This clonotype occurred many times. The chain uses TRBV28 and TRBJ2-3; D is possibly TRBD2 (6 bases). The CDR3 spans 16 residues. CDR1 is MDHEN, CDR2 SYDVKM, per germline. Trimming stripped 3 bases from V and 2 bases from J, with 15 bases between. CDR3 in amino acids: CASSLEGNLNTDTQYF. CDR3 coding DNA: TGTGCCAGCAGTTTGGAGGGAAACCTAAACACAGATACGCAGTATTTT.

The rearrangement links TRBV7-3 to TRBJ1-6; possible D gene TRBD1, 5 bases. Germline V gene lookup returns CDR1 SGHTA and CDR2 FQGTGA. The V gene lost 7 bases and the J gene lost 7 bases, with 20 bases spanning the gap. CDR3 length: 16 residues. The CDR3 loop reads CASILKQDRGNSPLHF. CDR3 bases: TGTGCCAGCATTCTTAAACAGGACCGAGGGAATTCACCCCTCCACTTT.

This clonotype was seen repeatedly, ten times or more. The chain recombines TRBV6-1 with TRBJ1-2; a possible D gene is TRBD1 (6 bases). Germline V CDR1 and CDR2: MNHNS, SASEGT. The CDR3 spans 13 residues. The V gene lost 6 bases and the J gene lost 5 bases, with 13 bases spanning the gap. CDR3 bases: TGTGCCAGCAGGAGGACAGATACTTATGGCTACACCTTC. It is translated as CASRRTDTYGYTF.

This clonotype showed up just a few times. This chain links TRBV7-9 with TRBJ1-2; D gene unclear. Germline V CDR1 and CDR2: SEHNR, FQNEAQ (reference sequence). The ends were cut back, 1 base at V and 6 bases at J, with 9 bases in the middle. CDR3 length: 13 amino acids. The CDR3 region has the DNA TGTGCCAGCAGCTTAGGGGAGATGGATGGCTACACCTTC. Amino acids: CASSLGEMDGYTF.

The V call is TRBV7-2, the J call TRBJ1-1, with unresolved D. This CDR3 has 16 amino acids. Looked up from germline, CDR1 is SGHTA and CDR2 is FQGNSA. Trimming removed 1 base from V and 0 bases from J, with 12 bases in between. The CDR3 region is CASSLVSSRLNTEAFF. CDR3 nucleotides: TGTGCCAGCAGCTTAGTGAGTTCACGCCTGAACACTGAAGCTTTCTTT.

This clonotype has a count of ten or more. The chain employs TRBV11-2 and TRBJ2-1; TRBD2 matches at 8 bases. This CDR3 spans 15 amino acids. The V gene end was trimmed by 4 bases and the J gene end by 12 bases; junction bases not matched to a gene: 14. Per germline, CDR1 SGHAT and CDR2 FQNNGV. CDR3 amino acids: CASSSLRGAGEGQFF. The CDR3 DNA reads TGTGCCAGCAGCTCCCTTAGGGGAGCGGGAGAAGGGCAGTTCTTC.

This chain connects TRBV9 to TRBJ1-3; a weak D match, TRBD1 (6 bases). The CDR3 runs 17 residues. Trimming removed 7 bases at V and 0 bases at J, with 20 bases between. The germline CDR1 and CDR2 sequences are SGDLS and YYNGEE. The chain's CDR3 is CASSQRAGDNSGNTIYF. The CDR3 DNA sequence: TGTGCCAGCTCACAACGGGCGGGGGACAACTCTGGAAACACCATATATTTT.

There are a few counts of this clonotype. This chain links TRBV7-3 with TRBJ2-5; the match to TRBD2 covers 9 bases. This CDR3 spans 15 amino acids. Unmatched junction bases numbered 5, after V lost 0 bases and J lost 6 bases. CDR1 is SGHTA and CDR2 is FQGTGA in the germline V gene. CDR3 coding DNA: TGTGCCAGCAGCTTAACTAGCGGGAGATTGCAGACCCAGTACTTC. Translated: CASSLTSGRLQTQYF. Full variable domain (missing parts from reference TRBV7-3 and TRBJ2-5): GAGVSQTPSNKVTEKGKYVELRCDPISGHTALYWYRQSLGQGPEFLIYFQGTGAADDSGLPNDRFFAVRPEGSVSTLKIQRTERGDSAVYLCASSLTSGRLQTQYFGPGTRLLVL.